These 24 T cell receptor beta chains were all obtained from the same sample, sequenced in a study of cytomegalovirus exposure and HLA in healthy donors. The PCR had 60 Vbeta and 13 Jbeta primers. The table came from immunoSEQ multiplex PCR; TCRdb's copy has only in-frame clones and leaves some out. The data contain around 120,000 clones, approximately 75% of them seen just once; the ten biggest clones take up almost 5%. The sample taken for sequencing was PBMCs. These receptors originate from a man aged 50 to 59 in good health and CMV-seropositive.

The J gene is TRBJ1-1, the V gene TRBV29-1, with TRBD1 as a possible D gene (6 bases). The CDR3 covers 12 residues. Germline CDR1 and CDR2: SQVTM and ANQGSEA. V lost 5 bases and J 8 bases, leaving 15 bases between the germline ends. The DNA of the CDR3 is TGCAGCGTTTCCTTGGGGGGGCCAGAAGCTTTCTTT. Residues: CSVSLGGPEAFF.

The chain recombines TRBV2 with TRBJ1-5; the D is unclear. Germline V CDR1 and CDR2: SNHLY, FYNNEI. The CDR3 length is 14 residues. Trimming stripped 4 bases from V and 10 bases from J, with 17 bases between. The CDR3 DNA sequence: TGTGCCAGCAGTGGATCCGGGGAATTCGTACCCCAGCATTTT. Translating gives CASSGSGEFVPQHF.

The V gene is TRBV4-1, the J gene TRBJ2-7, with D uncertain. The CDR3 runs to 13 residues. V lost 2 bases to trimming and J lost 2 bases, with 7 bases between them. The germline CDR1 and CDR2 sequences are MGHRA and YSYEKL. The CDR3 reads CASSQPDTYEQYF. The DNA for the CDR3 is TGCGCCAGCAGCCAACCCGACACCTACGAGCAGTACTTC.

The chain couples TRBV6-1 to TRBJ1-2; D gene uncertain. Germline V gives CDR1 MNHNS, CDR2 SASEGT. CDR3 length equals 15 residues. Trimming cost V 0 bases and J 4 bases, with 12 bases left between them. Here the CDR3 reads CASSEAFRFVYGYTF. The DNA of the CDR3 is TGTGCCAGCAGTGAAGCCTTTCGGTTCGTCTATGGCTACACCTTC.

The chain has TRBV2 and TRBJ2-5; D unresolved. The CDR3 totals 10 residues. Trimming took off 3 bases at V and 12 bases at J, with 8 bases between the two ends. CDR1 SNHLY and CDR2 FYNNEI come from the germline V gene. The CDR3 sequence: CASSEVREYF. CDR3 nucleotide sequence: TGTGCCAGCAGTGAGGTTCGGGAGTACTTC.

The chain joins TRBV6-1 to TRBJ1-1; TRBD1 might be the D (5 bases). The CDR3 has 11 residues. Germline-derived CDR1 and CDR2 are MNHNS and SASEGT. V lost 10 bases and J 6 bases, leaving 12 bases between the germline ends. As DNA, the CDR3 is TGTGCCACCCAGGGTGCCCCTGAAGCTTTCTTT. Translation gives CATQGAPEAFF.

The chain has TRBV10-3 and TRBJ2-3; perhaps TRBD2 as D (5 bases). The CDR3 contains 14 residues. Germline V gene sequence: CDR1 ENHRY, CDR2 SYGVKD. Trimming took off 0 bases at V and 5 bases at J, with 9 bases between the two ends. CDR3 coding DNA: TGTGCCATCAGTGAGTCTACTAGTAGAGATACGCAGTATTTT. Its translation is CAISESTSRDTQYF.

The genes are TRBV5-6 and TRBJ2-5; maybe TRBD1 (6 bases). The CDR3 covers 14 residues. Germline values: CDR1 SGHDT, CDR2 YYEEEE. V shed 5 bases and J shed 5 bases, with 16 bases lying between them. CDR3 DNA sequence: TGTGCCAGCAGAAGCTCAGGGGAAGGGGAGACCCAGTACTTC. This sequence encodes CASRSSGEGETQYF.

This clone showed up just once. The junction shows a germline mismatch at one end, possibly a read error. J is TRBJ2-7 and V is TRBV10-1, with D perhaps matching TRBD2 (6 bases). In germline, CDR1 is WNHNN, CDR2 SYGVQD (reference sequence). The CDR3 loop spans 14 amino acids. CDR3 loop: CASSDGGPGYGQYF. Written as DNA, the CDR3 is TGCGCCAGCAGTGACGGGGGTCCAGGGTACGGGCAGTACTTC.

The chain uses TRBV30 and TRBJ1-1; TRBD1 might be the D (5 bases). Trimming stripped 2 bases from V and 0 bases from J, with 10 bases between. The CDR3 has 14 amino acids. Germline values: CDR1 GTSNPN, CDR2 SVGIG (reference sequence). This chain's CDR3 is CAWSTGRMNTEAFF. The CDR3 bases are TGTGCCTGGAGTACAGGACGGATGAACACTGAAGCTTTCTTT.

This clone came up once. The rearrangement links TRBV2 to TRBJ1-2, with D unresolved. The V end was cut by 5 bases, the J end by 8 bases, with 12 bases between. CDR3 length equals 12 residues. Germline V gives CDR1 SNHLY, CDR2 FYNNEI. The CDR3 sequence is CASSLPPSGYTF. The CDR3 nucleotides read TGTGCCAGCAGTTTACCGCCTAGCGGCTACACCTTC.

This clone was seen a handful of times. The J gene is TRBJ2-2, the V gene TRBV13; D is unresolved. V gave up 3 bases and J gave up 7 bases, with 6 bases separating them. CDR1 and CDR2 (germline): PRHDT, FYEKMQ (reference sequence). The CDR3 runs to 12 residues. For the CDR3, the DNA is TGTGCCAGCAGCTTCCAAAACGGGGAGCTGTTTTTT. Its protein product is CASSFQNGELFF.

This clone was picked up a small number of times. V gene TRBV7-2 combines with J gene TRBJ2-1; D might be TRBD1 (5 bases). CDR3 length: 13 amino acids. V was shortened by 2 bases and J by 5 bases, with 7 bases between the two germline ends. Germline values: CDR1 SGHTA, CDR2 FQGNSA. The DNA of the CDR3 is TGTGCCAGCAGCTTAAACAGGAACAATGAGCAGTTCTTC. It yields the protein CASSLNRNNEQFF.

V usage is TRBV7-2 and J usage is TRBJ2-5; 9 bases map to TRBD2. Germline V gene data show CDR1 as SGHTA and CDR2 as FQGNSA. With V trimmed by 6 bases and J by 1 base, 9 bases remained unmatched. The CDR3 consists of 16 residues. The CDR3 nucleotides are TGTGCCAGCAGTAGAAGGGCGGGAGGGGGCCAAGAGACCCAGTACTTC. It codes for CASSRRAGGGQETQYF.

The chain couples TRBV7-9 to TRBJ1-2, with 9 bases matching TRBD1. The CDR3 runs to 14 residues. V was clipped by 6 bases and J by 7 bases; unmatched bases: 9. Germline loops: CDR1 SEHNR, CDR2 FQNEAQ (reference sequence). The CDR3 protein is CASSSPGQGSGYTF. The DNA of the CDR3 is TGTGCCAGCAGTTCGCCGGGACAGGGCTCTGGCTACACCTTC. Complete variable domain (other parts from reference TRBV7-9 and TRBJ1-2): DTGVSQNPRHKITKRGQNVTFRCDPISEHNRLYWYRQTLGQGPEFLTYFQNEAQLEKSRLLSDRFSAERPKGSFSTLEIQRTEQGDSAMYLCASSSPGQGSGYTFGSGTRLTVV.

V gene TRBV15 combines with J gene TRBJ2-3; D gene ambiguous. V lost 1 base and J lost 0, with 11 bases in between. Germline CDR1 and CDR2: LNHNV and YYDKDF (reference sequence). This CDR3 comprises 16 residues. CDR3 bases: TGTGCCACCAGCAGAGGAACATACCCTAGCACAGATACGCAGTATTTT. Translation: CATSRGTYPSTDTQYF.

This clone occurred a few times. The V call is TRBV19, the J call TRBJ2-1; 10 nucleotides align to TRBD1. Germline V gene sequence: CDR1 LNHDA, CDR2 SQIVND (reference sequence). J gave up 2 bases and V 5 bases, and 9 bases lay outside the gene matches. This CDR3 region has 17 residues. CDR3 in DNA: TGTGCCAGTAGTGGCTCTGGGACAGGGGCCCCCTACAATGAGCAGTTCTTC. It encodes CASSGSGTGAPYNEQFF.

The chain employs TRBV19 and TRBJ2-7; a weak D match, TRBD1 (5 bases). CDR1 LNHDA and CDR2 SQIVND come from the germline V gene (reference sequence). V was pared by 7 bases and J by 1 base, with 11 bases between. There are 13 residues in the CDR3. The CDR3 loop is CASKGFESYEQYF. The DNA of the CDR3 is TGTGCCAGTAAGGGGTTTGAATCCTACGAGCAGTACTTC.

V usage is TRBV19 and J usage is TRBJ1-5; 11 bases align to TRBD1. In germline, CDR1 is LNHDA, CDR2 SQIVND (reference sequence). After removal of 5 bases from V and 3 bases from J, the junction contained 6 bases not matched to a gene. The CDR3 is 16 residues long. CDR3 coding DNA: TGTGCCAGTAGTCTGGGGACAGGGGGTATCAATCAGCCCCAGCATTTT. It codes for CASSLGTGGINQPQHF.

A single count supports this clone. The chain uses TRBV6-6 and TRBJ2-3; perhaps TRBD2 as D (6 bases). V was pared by 4 bases and J by 4 bases, with 12 bases between. This CDR3 contains 14 residues. Germline loops: CDR1 MNHNY, CDR2 SVGAGI (reference sequence). The DNA for the CDR3 is TGTGCCAGCAGTTCCCCCAGGGAGGCAGATACGCAGTATTTT. Translation: CASSSPREADTQYF.

The CDR3 here is CSVEGEGSYEQYF. The DNA for the CDR3 is TGCAGCGTTGAGGGAGAGGGAAGTTACGAGCAGTACTTC. This chain uses TRBV29-1 with TRBJ2-7; a possible D gene is TRBD2 (5 bases). The ends were cut back, 3 bases at V and 4 bases at J, with 13 bases in the middle. The CDR3 consists of 13 residues. Germline CDR1 reads SQVTM; CDR2 reads ANQGSEA.

The chain links TRBV2 to TRBJ2-3; D may be TRBD1 (5 bases). The CDR3 is 13 amino acids. V was pared by 6 bases and J by 6 bases, with 13 bases between. Germline lookup yields CDR1 SNHLY and CDR2 FYNNEI. This CDR3 is CASRITPGDTQYF. In DNA form, the CDR3 reads TGTGCCAGCAGGATTACCCCAGGGGATACGCAGTATTTT.

The J gene is TRBJ2-7, the V gene TRBV9; 8 nucleotides agree with TRBD2. J gave up 2 bases and V 0 bases, and 4 bases lay outside the gene matches. Germline lookup yields CDR1 SGDLS and CDR2 YYNGEE. The CDR3 covers 15 residues. Written as DNA, the CDR3 is TGTGCCAGCAGCGTAGGGTCTAGCGGGCCCTACGAGCAGTACTTC. This translates into CASSVGSSGPYEQYF.

The chain couples TRBV5-6 to TRBJ2-5; perhaps TRBD1 as D (6 bases). With the DNA end fitting TRBJ2-7 better, the J assignment may be wrong. Per the germline V gene, CDR1 is SGHDT and CDR2 is YYEEEE. CDR3 length equals 16 residues. The CDR3 region has the DNA TGTGCCAGCAGCTTGGCGGGTCAGGGGCGGCCCTACGAGCAGTACTTC. It yields the protein CASSLAGQGRPYEQYF.